These T cell receptor beta chains were read from a single sample in a study of CD8+ T cells in alopecia areata. Produced via immunoSEQ multiplex PCR; TCRdb's table is partial and in-frame only. The sample contains about 120,000 clones, around 50% of which appear only once. The sequencing here drew on CD8+ T cells sorted from blood, taken at week 24, from a patient treated with tofacitinib. All receptors derive from a human donor with alopecia areata. Each CDR3 is given with its conserved first and last residue. Each record gives: CDR3 length, D gene, V gene, J gene, clone size, CDR3 protein, CDR3 DNA. A D gene is named only where the DNA matches it firmly. Not every row has a clone size; where given, it reads once, few, many or a size class.

CDR3 length: 15
D gene: NA
V gene: TRBV5-1
J gene: TRBJ1-5
clone size: few
CDR3 protein: CASEPSRASNQPQHF
CDR3 DNA: TGCGCCAGCGAACCCAGCAGGGCAAGCAATCAGCCCCAGCATTTT

CDR3 length: 16
D gene: NA
V gene: TRBV25-1
J gene: TRBJ1-1
clone size: NA
CDR3 protein: CASSDTITGGWAEAFF
CDR3 DNA: TGTGCCAGCAGTGACACCATAACGGGGGGCTGGGCTGAAGCTTTCTTT

CDR3 length: 15
D gene: NA
V gene: TRBV27
J gene: TRBJ2-7
clone size: few
CDR3 protein: CASSFFRATGYEQYF
CDR3 DNA: TGTGCCAGCAGTTTCTTTCGGGCCACAGGCTACGAGCAGTACTTC

CDR3 length: 14
D gene: NA
V gene: TRBV29-1
J gene: TRBJ2-2
clone size: NA
CDR3 protein: CSVRLGAYTGELFF
CDR3 DNA: TGCAGCGTCCGCCTGGGGGCCTACACCGGGGAGCTGTTTTTT

CDR3 length: 13
D gene: NA
V gene: TRBV30
J gene: TRBJ2-1
clone size: few
CDR3 protein: CAWSLGKHNEQFF
CDR3 DNA: TGTGCCTGGAGTTTGGGAAAGCACAATGAGCAGTTCTTC

CDR3 length: 16
D gene: NA
V gene: TRBV27
J gene: TRBJ1-5
clone size: NA
CDR3 protein: CASSRGAGYSNQPQHF
CDR3 DNA: TGTGCCAGCTCTAGGGGCGCAGGATATAGCAATCAGCCCCAGCATTTT

CDR3 length: 14
D gene: NA
V gene: TRBV7-9
J gene: TRBJ2-7
clone size: NA
CDR3 protein: CASSLAPDNYEQYF
CDR3 DNA: TGTGCCAGCAGCTTAGCTCCCGATAACTACGAGCAGTACTTC

CDR3 length: 13
D gene: TRBD1
V gene: TRBV5-6
J gene: TRBJ1-6
clone size: few
CDR3 protein: CASSYDRGQPLHF
CDR3 DNA: TGTGCCAGCAGTTATGACAGGGGTCAACCCCTCCACTTT

CDR3 length: 12
D gene: TRBD1
V gene: TRBV5-6
J gene: TRBJ2-1
clone size: NA
CDR3 protein: CASSLTGAEQFF
CDR3 DNA: TGTGCCAGCAGCTTAACAGGGGCGGAGCAGTTCTTC

CDR3 length: 16
D gene: NA
V gene: TRBV5-6
J gene: TRBJ2-2
clone size: few
CDR3 protein: CASSLLARANTGELFF
CDR3 DNA: TGTGCCAGCAGCCTCCTCGCCCGGGCGAACACCGGGGAGCTGTTTTTT

CDR3 length: 15
D gene: NA
V gene: TRBV11-2
J gene: TRBJ2-3
clone size: NA
CDR3 protein: CASSPTPRGTDTQYF
CDR3 DNA: TGTGCCAGCAGCCCCACTCCCCGGGGCACAGATACGCAGTATTTT

CDR3 length: 13
D gene: NA
V gene: TRBV5-6
J gene: TRBJ1-5
clone size: NA
CDR3 protein: CASSLGDNQPQHF
CDR3 DNA: TGTGCCAGCAGCTTGGGCGACAATCAGCCCCAGCATTTT

CDR3 length: 15
D gene: TRBD1
V gene: TRBV7-8
J gene: TRBJ2-5
clone size: NA
CDR3 protein: CASSLGETGLETQYF
CDR3 DNA: TGTGCCAGCAGCTTAGGGGAGACAGGGTTGGAGACCCAGTACTTC

CDR3 length: 17
D gene: TRBD1
V gene: TRBV19
J gene: TRBJ2-7
clone size: NA
CDR3 protein: CASSMAWGTGPSYEQYF
CDR3 DNA: TGTGCCAGTAGTATGGCGTGGGGGACAGGGCCCTCCTACGAGCAGTACTTC

CDR3 length: 14
D gene: NA
V gene: TRBV30
J gene: TRBJ1-2
clone size: NA
CDR3 protein: CALQTVGGDYGYTF
CDR3 DNA: TGTGCCCTTCAGACAGTAGGAGGCGACTATGGCTACACCTTC

CDR3 length: 12
D gene: NA
V gene: TRBV29-1
J gene: TRBJ2-2
clone size: NA
CDR3 protein: CSVEFGTGELFF
CDR3 DNA: TGCAGCGTTGAATTCGGCACCGGGGAGCTGTTTTTT

CDR3 length: 13
D gene: NA
V gene: TRBV27
J gene: TRBJ1-2
clone size: NA
CDR3 protein: CASRDPRRDGYTF
CDR3 DNA: TGTGCCAGCAGGGACCCACGGCGGGATGGCTACACCTTC

CDR3 length: 17
D gene: NA
V gene: TRBV19
J gene: TRBJ2-4
clone size: NA
CDR3 protein: CASSIDAGLRDGNIQYF
CDR3 DNA: TGTGCCAGTAGTATCGATGCCGGGCTCAGGGACGGGAACATTCAGTACTTC

CDR3 length: 15
D gene: NA
V gene: TRBV7-3
J gene: TRBJ2-1
clone size: NA
CDR3 protein: CASSLTESSYNEQFF
CDR3 DNA: TGTGCCAGCAGCTTAACGGAAAGCTCCTACAATGAGCAGTTCTTC

CDR3 length: 15
D gene: NA
V gene: TRBV6-5
J gene: TRBJ2-7
clone size: NA
CDR3 protein: CASSYFSAGANEQYF
CDR3 DNA: TGTGCCAGCAGTTACTTCTCGGCCGGGGCGAATGAGCAGTACTTC

CDR3 length: 15
D gene: NA
V gene: TRBV27
J gene: TRBJ2-7
clone size: few
CDR3 protein: CASSPYPVGVPAGYF
CDR3 DNA: TGTGCCAGCAGTCCATACCCTGTAGGGGTTCCAGCAGGGTACTTC

CDR3 length: 11
D gene: NA
V gene: TRBV6-5
J gene: TRBJ2-7
clone size: NA
CDR3 protein: CASGSHNEQYF
CDR3 DNA: TGTGCCAGCGGATCCCACAACGAGCAGTACTTC

CDR3 length: 17
D gene: NA
V gene: TRBV9
J gene: TRBJ2-2
clone size: NA
CDR3 protein: CASSVARGAPNTGELFF
CDR3 DNA: TGTGCCAGCAGCGTAGCGAGGGGGGCCCCGAACACCGGGGAGCTGTTTTTT

CDR3 length: 18
D gene: TRBD2
V gene: TRBV15
J gene: TRBJ2-5
clone size: NA
CDR3 protein: CATSILGLAGDLGETQYF
CDR3 DNA: TGTGCCACCAGCATCCTCGGACTAGCGGGGGACCTTGGGGAGACCCAGTACTTC

CDR3 length: 14
D gene: NA
V gene: TRBV6-5
J gene: TRBJ1-5
clone size: NA
CDR3 protein: CASSVGLFNQPQHF
CDR3 DNA: TGTGCCAGCAGTGTAGGACTGTTTAATCAGCCCCAGCATTTT

CDR3 length: 14
D gene: NA
V gene: TRBV6-5
J gene: TRBJ1-5
clone size: NA
CDR3 protein: CASSYGPGNQPQHF
CDR3 DNA: TGTGCCAGCAGTTACGGGCCAGGAAATCAGCCCCAGCATTTT

CDR3 length: 16
D gene: NA
V gene: TRBV27
J gene: TRBJ2-3
clone size: few
CDR3 protein: CASSFDRLTSTDTQYF
CDR3 DNA: TGTGCCAGCAGTTTTGACAGGCTAACTAGCACAGATACGCAGTATTTT

CDR3 length: 13
D gene: NA
V gene: TRBV5-6
J gene: TRBJ2-7
clone size: NA
CDR3 protein: CASSLASSYEQYF
CDR3 DNA: TGTGCCAGCAGCTTGGCTAGCTCCTACGAGCAGTACTTC

CDR3 length: 13
D gene: NA
V gene: TRBV25-1
J gene: TRBJ2-5
clone size: NA
CDR3 protein: CASSRPWEETQYF
CDR3 DNA: TGTGCCAGCAGTCGCCCCTGGGAAGAGACCCAGTACTTC

CDR3 length: 16
D gene: TRBD2
V gene: TRBV5-1
J gene: TRBJ2-2
clone size: NA
CDR3 protein: CASSLGPSGDSGELFF
CDR3 DNA: TGCGCCAGCAGCTTGGGGCCTAGCGGGGACTCCGGGGAGCTGTTTTTT

CDR3 length: 17
D gene: NA
V gene: TRBV11-2
J gene: TRBJ1-6
clone size: NA
CDR3 protein: CASSLYQGGSYNSPLHF
CDR3 DNA: TGTGCCAGCAGCTTATATCAGGGAGGCTCCTATAATTCACCCCTCCACTTT

CDR3 length: 13
D gene: NA
V gene: TRBV7-2
J gene: TRBJ1-1
clone size: NA
CDR3 protein: CASSLEQRTEAFF
CDR3 DNA: TGTGCCAGCAGCTTAGAACAAAGGACTGAAGCTTTCTTT

CDR3 length: 15
D gene: TRBD2
V gene: TRBV7-9
J gene: TRBJ2-7
clone size: NA
CDR3 protein: CASSSTSGFSYEQYF
CDR3 DNA: TGTGCCAGCAGCTCGACTAGCGGGTTCTCCTACGAGCAGTACTTC

CDR3 length: 11
D gene: NA
V gene: TRBV5-6
J gene: TRBJ2-5
clone size: NA
CDR3 protein: CASSFEGLKYF
CDR3 DNA: TGTGCCAGCAGCTTTGAGGGCCTCAAGTACTTC

CDR3 length: 15
D gene: NA
V gene: TRBV30
J gene: TRBJ1-4
clone size: NA
CDR3 protein: CAWSQGPGTNEKLFF
CDR3 DNA: TGTGCCTGGAGTCAGGGCCCGGGAACTAATGAAAAACTGTTTTTT

CDR3 length: 16
D gene: TRBD2
V gene: TRBV9
J gene: TRBJ2-7
clone size: few
CDR3 protein: CASSVEVIAGVYEQYF
CDR3 DNA: TGTGCCAGCAGCGTAGAAGTAATAGCGGGGGTCTACGAGCAGTACTTC

CDR3 length: 13
D gene: NA
V gene: TRBV30
J gene: TRBJ2-5
clone size: NA
CDR3 protein: CAWSVLDQETQYF
CDR3 DNA: TGTGCCTGGAGTGTACTCGATCAAGAGACCCAGTACTTC

CDR3 length: 15
D gene: TRBD1
V gene: TRBV7-6
J gene: TRBJ1-1
clone size: NA
CDR3 protein: CASSLGTGMNTEAFF
CDR3 DNA: TGTGCCAGCAGCTTAGGGACAGGCATGAACACTGAAGCTTTCTTT

CDR3 length: 14
D gene: NA
V gene: TRBV27
J gene: TRBJ2-7
clone size: NA
CDR3 protein: CASSYSRLQGEQYF
CDR3 DNA: TGTGCCAGCAGTTATTCCCGGCTACAGGGCGAGCAGTACTTC

CDR3 length: 13
D gene: NA
V gene: TRBV27
J gene: TRBJ1-2
clone size: NA
CDR3 protein: CASSLGSYYGYTF
CDR3 DNA: TGTGCCAGCAGTTTAGGCAGCTACTATGGCTACACCTTC

CDR3 length: 12
D gene: NA
V gene: TRBV5-1
J gene: TRBJ1-1
clone size: few
CDR3 protein: CASGRGNTEAFF
CDR3 DNA: TGCGCCAGCGGCAGGGGGAACACTGAAGCTTTCTTT

CDR3 length: 10
D gene: NA
V gene: TRBV2
J gene: TRBJ2-3
clone size: few
CDR3 protein: CASTGDTQYF
CDR3 DNA: TGTGCCAGCACTGGAGATACGCAGTATTTT

CDR3 length: 14
D gene: TRBD1
V gene: TRBV27
J gene: TRBJ1-2
clone size: NA
CDR3 protein: CASALGQGLDGYTF
CDR3 DNA: TGTGCCAGTGCTCTGGGACAGGGATTGGATGGCTACACCTTC

CDR3 length: 13
D gene: NA
V gene: TRBV2
J gene: TRBJ2-7
clone size: NA
CDR3 protein: CASSDGQVYEQYF
CDR3 DNA: TGTGCCAGCAGTGATGGGCAGGTCTACGAGCAGTACTTC

CDR3 length: 13
D gene: NA
V gene: TRBV30
J gene: TRBJ2-2
clone size: NA
CDR3 protein: CAWRWANTGELFF
CDR3 DNA: TGTGCCTGGAGATGGGCCAACACCGGGGAGCTGTTTTTT

CDR3 length: 17
D gene: TRBD2
V gene: TRBV29-1
J gene: TRBJ2-1
clone size: NA
CDR3 protein: CSVDGPGAGGVYNEQFF
CDR3 DNA: TGCAGCGTTGATGGGCCTGGAGCGGGGGGGGTCTACAATGAGCAGTTCTTC